This note documents a single TCR beta chain sequence. Its antigen is not identified. The sample comes from a study of T cell responses to AZD1222 COVID-19 vaccine. Study findings and constraints: Regions 160-218 and 743-854 dominated among vaccine-associated CD4 TCRs spanning spike. Clonal diversity was possibly underestimated, and the donors were mostly white British, with more females. The study identified only five to seven AZD1222 recipients as seropositive at baseline. Two AZD1222 administrations were followed by greater Spike-specific TCR breadth and depth.

Assay used: immunoSEQ multiplex PCR; TCRdb lists only in-frame clones, some missing. Altogether around 140,000 clones are present, roughly nine tenths being singletons, with the ten largest covering about 7.5%. Sequenced here: peripheral blood, sampled 28 days after the second dose of the MenACWY control vaccine. This sequence originates from an adult who received the MenACWY meningococcal vaccine as a control.

The CDR3 protein is CASSRGGGGYEQYF. CDR3 bases: TGTGCCAGCAGCCGAGGGGGCGGGGGGTACGAGCAGTACTTC. The chain is built from TRBV3-1 (or the pseudogene TRBV3-2) and TRBJ2-7; a weak D match, TRBD2 (8 bases). The ends were cut back, 4 bases at V and 4 bases at J, with 14 bases in the middle. CDR3 length: 14 amino acids. Germline V gene lookup returns CDR1 LGHDT and CDR2 YNNKEL (reference sequence).